A single sample is the source of the 10 T cell receptor beta chains below, sequenced in a study of control samples from healthy donors and cancer patients. Data came from immunoSEQ multiplex PCR; TCRdb stores just in-frame clones and leaves some out. The repertoire includes 150,000 or so clones, over 85% of them detected once, and approximately 6% sits in the top ten. Sequenced input: blood. Receptors originate from a man in his forties or fifties in good health.

The chain links TRBV27 to TRBJ1-1; D might be TRBD1 (5 bases). Germline lookup yields CDR1 MNHEY and CDR2 SMNVEV (reference sequence). With 3 bases removed from V and 4 bases from J, the gap between germline ends came to 12 bases. The CDR3 runs to 14 residues. The DNA of the CDR3 is TGTGCCAGCAGTTTGAGGGGCAGGGTCACTGAAGCTTTCTTT. The encoded protein is CASSLRGRVTEAFF.

The rearrangement uses TRBV6-1 and TRBJ2-6; no clear D. The CDR3 consists of 17 residues. Germline-derived CDR1 and CDR2 are MNHNS and SASEGT. Trimming shortened V by 0 bases and J by 0 bases, and 9 bases separated the two germline ends. The CDR3 bases are TGTGCCAGCAGTGAAGCGGTTACCATCTCTGGGGCCAACGTCCTGACTTTC. Translated: CASSEAVTISGANVLTF.

J is TRBJ2-7 and V is TRBV7-2; no firm D call. The length of the CDR3 is 14 residues. CDR1 is SGHTA, CDR2 FQGNSA, per germline. Deletions cut 1 base from V and 6 bases from J, with 13 bases between. For the CDR3, the DNA is TGTGCCAGCAGCTTAGGCGTTAGCCCCGGCGAGCAGTACTTC. Encoded protein: CASSLGVSPGEQYF.

The gene calls are TRBV18 and TRBJ2-3, with 8 positions matching TRBD2. V shed 0 bases and J 1 base; nucleotides not matched to a gene: 3. Germline CDR1 and CDR2: KGHSH and LQKENI. The CDR3 length is 16 residues. The CDR3, as DNA: TGTGCCAGCTCACCACCGGCGGGGGGACGCACAGATACGCAGTATTTT. It encodes CASSPPAGGRTDTQYF. The full variable domain, in which reference TRBV18 and TRBJ2-3 provide the parts outside the CDR3, is NAGVMQNPRHLVRRRGQEARLRCSPMKGHSHVYWYRQLPEEGLKFMVYLQKENIIDESGMPKERFSAEFPKEGPSILRIQQVVRGDSAAYFCASSPPAGGRTDTQYFGPGTRLTVL.

The chain couples TRBV19 to TRBJ1-4; 7 bases map to TRBD1. This CDR3 contains 15 residues. The J segment lost 5 bases and the V segment lost 4 bases, leaving 7 bases of the junction unmatched. Germline CDR1 LNHDA, CDR2 SQIVND (reference sequence). The CDR3 sequence: CASSTETGWNEKLFF. CDR3 in DNA: TGTGCCAGTAGTACAGAGACAGGGTGGAATGAAAAACTGTTTTTT.

V is TRBV7-9 and J is TRBJ1-1; D gene ambiguous. V lost 5 bases, J lost 1 base, and 11 bases lay in between. Germline loops: CDR1 SEHNR, CDR2 FQNEAQ (reference sequence). This CDR3 contains 14 residues. The DNA of the CDR3 is TGTGCCAGCAGCCTCGGGGTCCCGAACACTGAAGCTTTCTTT. Its translation is CASSLGVPNTEAFF.

V gene TRBV24-1 combines with J gene TRBJ1-2, with D perhaps matching TRBD1 (5 bases). The CDR3 totals 14 residues. The V and J ends lost 3 bases and 4 bases respectively, with 11 bases between them. Per germline, CDR1 KGHDR and CDR2 SFDVKD. The CDR3: CATSDGGTGYGYTF. DNA for the CDR3: TGTGCCACCAGTGATGGTGGGACTGGCTATGGCTACACCTTC.

The genes are TRBV6-6 and TRBJ2-3, with D perhaps TRBD1 (5 bases). Germline V gene data show CDR1 as MNHNY and CDR2 as SVGAGI (reference sequence). This CDR3 spans 16 amino acids. Trimming took 0 bases from V and 0 from J, leaving 10 bases between them. In nucleotides, the CDR3 is TGTGCCAGCAGTTACTCCCGCAGGGAAAGCACAGATACGCAGTATTTT. Translating it yields CASSYSRRESTDTQYF.

The chain links TRBV6-5 to TRBJ2-3; D is unclear. V gave up 5 bases and J gave up 4 bases, with 7 bases separating them. Germline assignment: CDR1 MNHEY and CDR2 SVGAGI. The CDR3 consists of 12 residues. In nucleotides, the CDR3 is TGTGCCAGCAGTCTTACGTCAGATACGCAGTATTTT. Protein sequence: CASSLTSDTQYF.

The chain employs TRBV19 and TRBJ2-7, with TRBD1 matching over 9 bases. The ends lost 6 bases at V and 2 bases at J; junction bases unmatched: 8. CDR1 and CDR2 (germline): LNHDA, SQIVND (reference sequence). The CDR3 runs 15 residues. The CDR3 DNA reads as TGTGCCAGTAGCCCCGGGACAGGGCCCACCTACGAGCAGTACTTC. Translating gives CASSPGTGPTYEQYF.